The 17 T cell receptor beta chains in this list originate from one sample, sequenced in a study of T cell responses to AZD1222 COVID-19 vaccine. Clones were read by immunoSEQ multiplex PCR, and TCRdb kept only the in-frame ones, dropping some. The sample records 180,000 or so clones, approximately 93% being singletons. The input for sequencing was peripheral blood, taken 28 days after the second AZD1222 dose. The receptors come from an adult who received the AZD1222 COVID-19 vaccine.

This chain's CDR3 is CASSPGLAGGLETQYF. The CDR3, as DNA: TGTGCCAGTAGTCCGGGACTAGCGGGGGGGTTGGAGACCCAGTACTTC. The chain uses TRBV19 and TRBJ2-5; 16 positions match TRBD2. The CDR3 runs 16 residues. The germline V gene has CDR1 LNHDA and CDR2 SQIVND (reference sequence). Trimming removed 5 bases from V and 5 bases from J; junction bases left unmatched: 5.

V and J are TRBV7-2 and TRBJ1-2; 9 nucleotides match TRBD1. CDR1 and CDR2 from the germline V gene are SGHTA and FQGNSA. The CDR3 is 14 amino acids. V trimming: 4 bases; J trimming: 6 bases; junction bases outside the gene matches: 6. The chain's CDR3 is CASSYPQGANGYTF. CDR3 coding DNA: TGTGCCAGCAGCTATCCACAGGGGGCGAATGGCTACACCTTC.

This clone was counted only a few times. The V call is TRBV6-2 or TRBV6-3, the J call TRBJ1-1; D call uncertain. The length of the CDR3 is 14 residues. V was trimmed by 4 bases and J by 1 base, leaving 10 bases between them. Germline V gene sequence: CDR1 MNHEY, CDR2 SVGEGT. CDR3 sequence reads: CASSFGRPNTEAFF. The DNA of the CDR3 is TGTGCCAGCAGTTTTGGCAGGCCGAACACTGAAGCTTTCTTT.

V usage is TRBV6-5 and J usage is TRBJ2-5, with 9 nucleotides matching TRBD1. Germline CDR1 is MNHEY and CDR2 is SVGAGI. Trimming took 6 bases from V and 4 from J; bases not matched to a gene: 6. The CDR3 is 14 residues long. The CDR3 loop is CASRIDRGSETQYF. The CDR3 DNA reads TGTGCCAGCAGGATCGACAGGGGGTCAGAGACCCAGTACTTC.

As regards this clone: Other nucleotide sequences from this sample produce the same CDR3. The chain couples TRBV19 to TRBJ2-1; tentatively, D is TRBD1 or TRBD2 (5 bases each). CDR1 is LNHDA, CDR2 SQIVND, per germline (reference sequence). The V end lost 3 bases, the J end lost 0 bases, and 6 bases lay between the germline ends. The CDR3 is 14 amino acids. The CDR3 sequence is CASSIGGSYNEQFF. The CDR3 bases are TGTGCCAGTAGTATTGGGGGCTCCTACAATGAGCAGTTCTTC.

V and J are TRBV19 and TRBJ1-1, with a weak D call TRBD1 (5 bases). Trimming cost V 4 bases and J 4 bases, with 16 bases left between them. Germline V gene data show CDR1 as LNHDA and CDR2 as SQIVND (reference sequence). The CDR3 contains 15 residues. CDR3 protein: CASSTGTGMSTEAFF. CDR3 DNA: TGTGCCAGTAGTACCGGGACGGGAATGAGCACTGAAGCTTTCTTT.

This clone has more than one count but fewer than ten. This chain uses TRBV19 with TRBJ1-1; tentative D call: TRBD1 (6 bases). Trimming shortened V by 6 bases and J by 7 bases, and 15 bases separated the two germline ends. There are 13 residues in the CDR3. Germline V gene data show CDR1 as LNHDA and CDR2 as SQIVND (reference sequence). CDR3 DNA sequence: TGTGCCAGTAGCGCAGGGGCTTGGTATGAAGCTTTCTTT. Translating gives CASSAGAWYEAFF.

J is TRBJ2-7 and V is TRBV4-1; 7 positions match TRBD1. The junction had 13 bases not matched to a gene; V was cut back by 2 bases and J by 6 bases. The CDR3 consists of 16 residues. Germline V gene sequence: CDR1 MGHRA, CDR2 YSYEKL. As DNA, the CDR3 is TGCGCCAGCAGCCAAACCCCCCGACAGGGATGGGGCGAGCAGTACTTC. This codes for CASSQTPRQGWGEQYF.

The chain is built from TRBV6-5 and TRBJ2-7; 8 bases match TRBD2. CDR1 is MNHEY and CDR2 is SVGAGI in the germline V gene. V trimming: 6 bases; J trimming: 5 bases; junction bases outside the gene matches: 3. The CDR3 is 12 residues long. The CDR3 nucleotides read TGTGCCAGCAGGGGACTAGTTGACGAGCAGTACTTC. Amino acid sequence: CASRGLVDEQYF.

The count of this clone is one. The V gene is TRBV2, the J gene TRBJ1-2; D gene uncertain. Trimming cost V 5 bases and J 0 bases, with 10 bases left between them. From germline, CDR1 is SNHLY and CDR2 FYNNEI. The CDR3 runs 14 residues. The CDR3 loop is CASSLVLANYGYTF. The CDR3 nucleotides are TGTGCCAGCAGTTTGGTTCTTGCTAACTATGGCTACACCTTC. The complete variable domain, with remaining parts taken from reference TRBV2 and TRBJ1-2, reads EPEVTQTPSHQVTQMGQEVILRCVPISNHLYFYWYRQILGQKVEFLVSFYNNEISEKSEIFDDQFSVERPDGSNFTLKIRSTKLEDSAMYFCASSLVLANYGYTFGSGTRLTVV.

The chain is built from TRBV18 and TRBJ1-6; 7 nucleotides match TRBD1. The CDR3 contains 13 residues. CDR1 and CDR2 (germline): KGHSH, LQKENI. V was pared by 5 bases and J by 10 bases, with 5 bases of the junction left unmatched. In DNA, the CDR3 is TGTGCCAGCTCAGAAACCAGGGGGTCACCCCTCCACTTT. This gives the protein CASSETRGSPLHF.

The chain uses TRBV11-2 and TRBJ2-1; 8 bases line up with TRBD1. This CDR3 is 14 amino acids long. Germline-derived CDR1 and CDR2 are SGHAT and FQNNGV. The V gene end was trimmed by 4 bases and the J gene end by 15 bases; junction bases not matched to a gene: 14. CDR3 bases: TGTGCCAGCAGCTCCCACAGGGGGAAGTTGTCGTGGTTCTTC. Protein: CASSSHRGKLSWFF. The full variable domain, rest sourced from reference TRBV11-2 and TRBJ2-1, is EAGVAQSPRYKIIEKRQSVAFWCNPISGHATLYWYQQILGQGPKLLIQFQNNGVVDDSQLPKDRFSAERLKGVDSTLKIQPAKLEDSAVYLCASSSHRGKLSWFFGPGTRLTVL.

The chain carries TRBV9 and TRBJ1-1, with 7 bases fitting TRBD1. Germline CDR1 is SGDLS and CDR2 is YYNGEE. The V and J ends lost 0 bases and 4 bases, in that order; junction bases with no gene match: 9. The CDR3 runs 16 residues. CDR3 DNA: TGTGCCAGCAGCGTAGCTGAGGGGGCGGTGGGCACTGAAGCTTTCTTT. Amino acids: CASSVAEGAVGTEAFF. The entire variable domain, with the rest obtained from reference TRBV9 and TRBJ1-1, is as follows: DSGVTQTPKHLITATGQRVTLRCSPRSGDLSVYWYQQSLDQGLQFLIQYYNGEERAKGNILERFSAQQFPDLHSELNLSSLELGDSALYFCASSVAEGAVGTEAFFGQGTRLTVV.

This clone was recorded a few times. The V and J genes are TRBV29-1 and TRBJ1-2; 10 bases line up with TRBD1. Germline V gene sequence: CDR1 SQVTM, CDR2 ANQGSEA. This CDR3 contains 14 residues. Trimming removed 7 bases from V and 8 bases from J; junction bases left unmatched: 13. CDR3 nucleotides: TGCAGCGCCGACCCCGGGACAGGGGAGGGAGGCTACACCTTC. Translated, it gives CSADPGTGEGGYTF.

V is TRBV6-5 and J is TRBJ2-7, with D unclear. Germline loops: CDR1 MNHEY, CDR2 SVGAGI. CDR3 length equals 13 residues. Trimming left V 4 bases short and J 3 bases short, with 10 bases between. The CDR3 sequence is CASSLRLFYEQYF. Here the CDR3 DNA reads TGTGCCAGCAGTTTAAGACTGTTCTACGAGCAGTACTTC.

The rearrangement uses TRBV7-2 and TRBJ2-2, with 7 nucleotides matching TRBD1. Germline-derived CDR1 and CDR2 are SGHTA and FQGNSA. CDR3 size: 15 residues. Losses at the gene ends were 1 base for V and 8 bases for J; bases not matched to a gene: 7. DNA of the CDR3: TGTGCCAGCAGCTTAGTGCAGGGGGTCGCTGGGGAGCTGTTTTTT. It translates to CASSLVQGVAGELFF.

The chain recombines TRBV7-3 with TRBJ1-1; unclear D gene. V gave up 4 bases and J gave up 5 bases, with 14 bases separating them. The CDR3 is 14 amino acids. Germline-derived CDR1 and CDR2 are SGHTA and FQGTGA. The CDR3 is CASSSNPGETEAFF. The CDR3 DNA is TGTGCCAGCAGCTCAAATCCTGGAGAGACTGAAGCTTTCTTT. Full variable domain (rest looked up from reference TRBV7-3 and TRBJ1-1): GAGVSQTPSNKVTEKGKYVELRCDPISGHTALYWYRQSLGQGPEFLIYFQGTGAADDSGLPNDRFFAVRPEGSVSTLKIQRTERGDSAVYLCASSSNPGETEAFFGQGTRLTVV.